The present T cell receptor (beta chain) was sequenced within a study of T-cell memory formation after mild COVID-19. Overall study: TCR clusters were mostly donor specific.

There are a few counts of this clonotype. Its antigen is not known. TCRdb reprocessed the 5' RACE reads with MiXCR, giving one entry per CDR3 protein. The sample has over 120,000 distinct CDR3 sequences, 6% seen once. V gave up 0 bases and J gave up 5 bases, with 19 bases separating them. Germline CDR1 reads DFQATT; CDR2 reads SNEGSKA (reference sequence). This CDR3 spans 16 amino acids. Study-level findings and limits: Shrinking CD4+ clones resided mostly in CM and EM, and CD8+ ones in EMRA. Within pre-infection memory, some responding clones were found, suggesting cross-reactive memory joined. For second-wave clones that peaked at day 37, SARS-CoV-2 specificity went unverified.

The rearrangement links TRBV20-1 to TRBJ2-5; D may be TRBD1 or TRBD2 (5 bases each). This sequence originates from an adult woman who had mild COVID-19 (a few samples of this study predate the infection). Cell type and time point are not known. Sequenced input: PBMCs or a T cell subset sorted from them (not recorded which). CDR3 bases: TGCAGTGCTAGAGACGGATACCGGGACCACTGGGAGACCCAGTACTTC. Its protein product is CSARDGYRDHWETQYF.